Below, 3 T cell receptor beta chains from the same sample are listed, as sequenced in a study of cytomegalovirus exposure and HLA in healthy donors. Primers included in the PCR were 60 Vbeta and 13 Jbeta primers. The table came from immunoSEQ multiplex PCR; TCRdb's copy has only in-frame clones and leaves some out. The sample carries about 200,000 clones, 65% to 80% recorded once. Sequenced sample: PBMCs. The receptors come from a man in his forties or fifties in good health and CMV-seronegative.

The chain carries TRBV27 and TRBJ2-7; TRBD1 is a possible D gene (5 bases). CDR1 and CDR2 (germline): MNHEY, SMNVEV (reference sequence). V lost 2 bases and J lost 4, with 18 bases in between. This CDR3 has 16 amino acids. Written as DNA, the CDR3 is TGTGCCAGCAGTTTAGCCCGACAGAGCCTTAGGTACGAGCAGTACTTC. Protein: CASSLARQSLRYEQYF.

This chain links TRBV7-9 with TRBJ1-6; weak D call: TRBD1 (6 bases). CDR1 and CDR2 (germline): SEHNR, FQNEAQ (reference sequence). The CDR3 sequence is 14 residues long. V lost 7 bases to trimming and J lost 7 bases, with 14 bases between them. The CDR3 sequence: CASNQQGENSPLHF. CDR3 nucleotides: TGTGCCAGCAACCAACAGGGTGAAAATTCACCCCTCCACTTT. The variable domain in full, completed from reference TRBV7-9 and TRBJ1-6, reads DTGVSQNPRHKITKRGQNVTFRCDPISEHNRLYWYRQTLGQGPEFLTYFQNEAQLEKSRLLSDRFSAERPKGSFSTLEIQRTEQGDSAMYLCASNQQGENSPLHFGNGTRLTVT.

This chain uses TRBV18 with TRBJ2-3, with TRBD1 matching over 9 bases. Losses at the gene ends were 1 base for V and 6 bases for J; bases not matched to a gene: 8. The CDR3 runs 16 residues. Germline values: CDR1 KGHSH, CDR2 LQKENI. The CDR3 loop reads CASSPRDRDLGDTQYF. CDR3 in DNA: TGTGCCAGCTCACCACGGGACAGGGATCTTGGGGATACGCAGTATTTT.